This T cell receptor (beta chain) was captured in a study of blood T cell repertoires in COVID-19 (dated by TCRdb to 2020 to 2022). The study in broad terms: Samples from collaborators originated in the United States, Italy and Spain and spanned both the acute and convalescent phases of COVID-19. The prospective study material was composed of cDNA or gDNA derived from T cells, B-cell-depleted T cells, or PBMCs. The dataset comprised deeply sampled blood TCRbeta repertoires from subjects exposed to, actively infected with, or recovered from COVID-19. The repertoires were released in a freely available public database intended as a resource for research on the immune response to SARS-CoV-2. Samples came from the ongoing ImmuneRACE study (first 160 participants) plus 1,254 subjects from 6 global collaborators. Nearly every sample came with metadata listing a de-identified subject ID, COVID-19 status, age in years and sex. Where available, HLA class I and class II types were obtained from metadata supplied by the sample provider rather than from assay-based typing. What the work shows at the level of the full study, not this receptor alone: How much clinical and demographic metadata was included differed by source and by participant, and the metadata was provided uncurated.

TCRbeta CDR3 regions were amplified from genomic DNA by means of the immunoSEQ Assay, a bias-controlled multiplex PCR. On the study's bioinformatics: Within the assay, amplification of reference gene primers was used to estimate how many nucleated cells each sample contained. To quantify the absolute abundance of each unique TCRbeta CDR3 rearrangement, sequence reads were collapsed and filtered. For each sample, productive Simpson clonality was calculated as the square root of Simpson's diversity index across productive rearrangements. The table was pulled from immuneACCESS by TCRdb, which kept in-frame rearrangements only. Such tables lose some clones; where checked, under half of the loss comes from unresolved V genes, and the rest has no known cause. The V and J calls and the clone size are those of that table, but D and trimming were determined from the DNA. This sample is represented by 85,000 to 110,000 clones; approximately 80% of them were singletons. Around 12% of the sample lies in the top ten.

Collaborating institutions collected whole blood in K2EDTA tubes following their own protocols. For TCRbeta analysis, collaborator samples were shipped as frozen whole blood, as isolated PBMCs, or as DNA extracted from either sample type. Note on this clone: What antigen it recognizes has not been identified. No base qualities exist here, and no much larger clone lies one base off it.

The sample comprised peripheral blood. The TCR originated in a human donor in a cohort sampled during active COVID-19.

For the CDR3, the sequence is CASSVVGGREQYF. The sequenced DNA is TGTGCCAGCAGCGTAGTGGGGGGGCGCGAGCAGTACTTC. The chain couples TRBV9 to TRBJ2-7, and TRBD2 may be the D gene, going by 7 matching bases. Looking up the germline V gene yields CDR1 SGDLS and CDR2 YYNGEE. From the cysteine up to the phenylalanine, the CDR3 has a length of 13 residues. The read is trimmed to its CDR3 DNA, 39 bases read in frame from base 1. V and J are truncated by 0 bases and 6 bases respectively, leaving an intervening sequence of 10 bases.